This entry lists 3 T cell receptor beta chains sequenced from one sample in a study of metastatic and nonmetastatic thyroid tumors. Through MiXCR, TCRdb re-clonotyped the PCR reads. Counted here are tens of thousands of clones, approximately 12% occurring once; the ten biggest clones make up more than 8%. Each patient went into thyroid surgery without having received any treatment. Sequencing used blood. The receptors stem from a female donor with papillary thyroid cancer or a benign thyroid nodule (not recorded which). Some clones in this sample may be carry-over from other donors' samples.

By share, this clone counts as medium-sized. The chain employs TRBV28 and TRBJ2-7; D may be TRBD2 (7 bases). Germline V gene sequence: CDR1 MDHEN, CDR2 SYDVKM. The CDR3 length is 17 residues. V was pared by 6 bases and J by 5 bases, with 26 bases between. The CDR3 region has the DNA TGTGCCAGCAGCCCGGAAATATTGCGGGGGCAGTCCCACGAGCAGTACTTC. This encodes CASSPEILRGQSHEQYF.

Notes on this clone: At the DNA level, this CDR3 is encoded by other sequences in the same sample as well. This chain connects TRBV11-2 to TRBJ2-3; 10 positions agree with TRBD2. This CDR3 region has 15 residues. The V and J ends lost 5 bases and 7 bases, in that order; junction bases with no gene match: 9. Per germline, CDR1 SGHAT and CDR2 FQNNGV. The CDR3 is CASSLVTSGMNTQYF. In DNA form, the CDR3 reads TGTGCCAGCAGCCTCGTAACTAGCGGGATGAATACGCAGTATTTT.

This clone was counted ten times or more. This chain uses TRBV4-1 with TRBJ2-7, with D tentatively TRBD2 (5 bases). CDR3 length: 15 residues. V lost 0 bases, J lost 1 base, and 10 bases lay in between. Germline lookup yields CDR1 MGHRA and CDR2 YSYEKL. CDR3 coding DNA: TGCGCCAGCAGCCAAGAAGAGAGGACTTCCTACGAGCAGTACTTC. Its translation is CASSQEERTSYEQYF.